One and the same sample provided the 8 T cell receptor beta chains below, sequenced in a study of T cells after yellow fever vaccination. TCRdb fed the 5' RACE reads into MiXCR, producing one record per CDR3 protein. The data show under 550,000 distinct CDR3 sequences, with 21% seen just once and about 16% held by the top ten. The sample was PBMCs, taken roughly 20 days after the first yellow fever vaccination. The receptors derive from a man younger than 35 who received the YFV17D yellow fever vaccine.

This clonotype was counted a few times. This sequence joins TRBV6-2 or TRBV6-3 and TRBJ1-3; D is ambiguous. Trimming left V 7 bases short and J 4 bases short, with 14 bases between. The CDR3 has 14 amino acids. Per germline, CDR1 MNHEY and CDR2 SVGEGT. CDR3 nucleotides: TGTGCCAGCACCCCGGAGGGAGACGGAAACACCATATATTTT. Residues: CASTPEGDGNTIYF.

This clonotype has a count of ten or more. J is TRBJ1-5 and V is TRBV7-2; perhaps TRBD1 as D (5 bases). In germline, CDR1 is SGHTA, CDR2 FQGNSA. The CDR3 has 14 amino acids. V lost 1 base, J lost 6 bases, and 10 bases lay in between. CDR3 nucleotide sequence: TGTGCCAGCAGCTTAGGGGGGAGCGGTCAGCCCCAGCATTTT. The encoded protein is CASSLGGSGQPQHF.

V usage is TRBV5-1 and J usage is TRBJ2-3, with D possibly being TRBD2 (5 bases). Trimming shortened V by 6 bases and J by 6 bases, and 8 bases separated the two germline ends. The CDR3 consists of 11 residues. The germline V gene has CDR1 SGHRS and CDR2 YFSETQ. CDR3 region: CASTAADTQYF. In nucleotides, the CDR3 is TGCGCCAGCACAGCGGCGGATACGCAGTATTTT.

This clonotype has only a few counts. V gene TRBV6-6 combines with J gene TRBJ1-4; D ambiguous. CDR1 is MNHNY and CDR2 is SVGAGI in the germline V gene (reference sequence). This CDR3 is 12 amino acids long. V lost 4 bases and J lost 11, with 11 bases in between. Written as DNA, the CDR3 is TGTGCCAGCAGTTCGAACAGCGGGAAACTGTTTTTT. It is translated as CASSSNSGKLFF.

The V and J genes are TRBV28 and TRBJ2-7; 9 bases are shared with TRBD1. Unmatched junction bases numbered 8, after V lost 7 bases and J lost 4 bases. This CDR3 contains 14 residues. Per the germline V gene, CDR1 is MDHEN and CDR2 is SYDVKM. The CDR3 spells CASKLQGAPYEQYV. CDR3 bases: TGTGCCAGCAAGCTACAGGGGGCTCCTTACGAGCAGTACGTC.

This clonotype showed up just a few times. The chain couples TRBV6-5 to TRBJ2-7, with 7 bases identical to TRBD2. After removal of 4 bases from V and 3 bases from J, the junction contained 9 bases not matched to a gene. Per the germline V gene, CDR1 is MNHEY and CDR2 is SVGAGI. The CDR3 runs 15 residues. CDR3 bases: TGTGCCAGCAGTTTCAATCGGGAGGCTGGCTACGAGCAGTACGTC. Translation gives CASSFNREAGYEQYV.

This clonotype was counted between two and nine times. The chain is built from TRBV7-2 and TRBJ2-2; no clear D gene. Germline-derived CDR1 and CDR2 are SGHTA and FQGNSA. The CDR3 runs 14 residues. Between the trimmed V and J ends, which lost 0 bases and 6 bases, there was a span of 8 bases. The CDR3 nucleotides are TGTGCCAGCAGCTTAGCGCACGGGTCCGGGGAGCTGTTTTTT. Its protein product is CASSLAHGSGELFF. Full variable domain (missing parts from reference TRBV7-2 and TRBJ2-2): GAGVSQSPSNKVTEKGKDVELRCDPISGHTALYWYRQSLGQGLEFLIYFQGNSAPDKSGLPSDRFSAERTGGSVSTLTIQRTQQEDSAVYLCASSLAHGSGELFFGEGSRLTVL.

The rearrangement joins TRBV29-1 to TRBJ2-7, with TRBD1 matching 9 bases. Germline loops: CDR1 SQVTM, CDR2 ANQGSEA. This CDR3 has 11 residues. Trimming removed 6 bases from V and 7 bases from J; junction bases left unmatched: 4. The CDR3 region is CSVGQGLEQYF. In DNA, the CDR3 is TGCAGCGTCGGACAGGGGCTTGAGCAGTACTTC.